These 10 T cell receptor beta chains originate from one sample sequenced in a study of cytomegalovirus exposure and HLA in healthy donors. The repertoire was sequenced with immunoSEQ multiplex PCR; TCRdb's copy has only in-frame clones and lacks some. The sample has approximately 270,000 clones; about 88% are singletons. The specimen was PBMCs. The receptors stem from a man younger than 35 in good health and CMV-seropositive.

With regard to this clone: This same CDR3 is encoded by further DNA sequences in the sample. DNA of the CDR3: TGTGCCAGCAGCCCGGGGGGGGGTGGGCTTACTGGGCAGTACTTC. Amino acids: CASSPGGGGLTGQYF. The chain carries TRBV5-6 and TRBJ2-7; 8 bases line up with TRBD2. Trimming cost V 4 bases and J 9 bases; bases outside gene matches: 15. This CDR3 spans 15 amino acids. Germline V lookup: CDR1 SGHDT, CDR2 YYEEEE. The variable domain in full, with the rest retrieved from reference TRBV5-6 and TRBJ2-7, is DAGVTQSPTHLIKTRGQQVTLRCSPKSGHDTVSWYQQALGQGPQFIFQYYEEEERQRGNFPDRFSGHQFPNYSSELNVNALLLGDSALYLCASSPGGGGLTGQYFGPGTRLTVT.

The chain joins TRBV5-1 to TRBJ2-2; the D is unclear. The CDR3 consists of 15 residues. CDR1 is SGHRS and CDR2 is YFSETQ in the germline V gene. Between the trimmed V and J ends, which lost 0 bases and 1 base, there was a span of 7 bases. The CDR3 loop is CASSLGQENTGELFF. CDR3 in DNA: TGCGCCAGCAGCTTGGGGCAGGAGAACACCGGGGAGCTGTTTTTT.

In its sample, this clone was seen once. The chain recombines TRBV5-1 with TRBJ1-4; possible D gene TRBD1, 6 bases. V dropped 4 bases and J dropped 4 bases, with 14 bases sitting between them. CDR1 SGHRS and CDR2 YFSETQ come from the germline V gene. CDR3 length: 15 residues. The CDR3 loop reads CASSPPDSLNEKLFF. The DNA of the CDR3 is TGCGCCAGCAGCCCCCCGGACAGTCTTAATGAAAAACTGTTTTTT.

This clone has just one count. This CDR3 reads CASSTRDHKKGGYTF. CDR3 in DNA: TGTGCCAGCAGCACCCGGGACCACAAAAAAGGTGGCTACACCTTC. The chain couples TRBV21-1 to TRBJ1-2. TRBV21-1 is an annotated pseudogene. The CDR3 has 15 amino acids.

The J gene is TRBJ2-7, the V gene TRBV11-2; D unclear. The germline V and J ends were trimmed by 5 bases and 1 base, with 9 bases remaining between them. The CDR3 totals 13 residues. Germline V lookup: CDR1 SGHAT, CDR2 FQNNGV. CDR3 residues: CASSLGRSYEQYF. CDR3 bases: TGTGCCAGCAGCCTCGGCAGGTCCTACGAGCAGTACTTC.

V is TRBV2 and J is TRBJ2-5; 9 bases match TRBD2. Germline V CDR1 and CDR2: SNHLY, FYNNEI. The CDR3 is 14 amino acids. V shed 6 bases, J shed 5 bases, and the junction held 7 bases outside the gene matches. The CDR3 loop reads CASRRLAAGETQYF. CDR3 sequence (DNA): TGTGCCAGCAGGAGACTAGCGGCGGGGGAGACCCAGTACTTC. Using reference TRBV2 and TRBJ2-5 for the parts outside the CDR3, the full variable domain is EPEVTQTPSHQVTQMGQEVILRCVPISNHLYFYWYRQILGQKVEFLVSFYNNEISEKSEIFDDQFSVERPDGSNFTLKIRSTKLEDSAMYFCASRRLAAGETQYFGPGTRLLVL.

This rearrangement joins TRBV9 to TRBJ2-5; D remains unclear. CDR3 length: 13 residues. V was cut by 0 bases and J by 5 bases, with 8 bases left in between. CDR1 is SGDLS, CDR2 YYNGEE, per germline. This CDR3 is CASSVEGLETQYF. CDR3 nucleotides: TGTGCCAGCAGCGTAGAGGGATTGGAGACCCAGTACTTC. Looking up the rest from reference TRBV9 and TRBJ2-5 gives the full variable domain: DSGVTQTPKHLITATGQRVTLRCSPRSGDLSVYWYQQSLDQGLQFLIQYYNGEERAKGNILERFSAQQFPDLHSELNLSSLELGDSALYFCASSVEGLETQYFGPGTRLLVL.

This chain uses TRBV5-1 with TRBJ2-5; D may correspond to TRBD1 or TRBD2 (5 bases each). Trimming cost V 6 bases and J 5 bases, with 14 bases left between them. The CDR3 runs to 13 residues. The V gene's germline CDR1 is SGHRS and CDR2 YFSETQ. CDR3 sequence: CASTWTGTETQYF. CDR3 DNA: TGCGCCAGCACCTGGACTGGGACGGAGACCCAGTACTTC. The complete variable domain, with remaining parts taken from reference TRBV5-1 and TRBJ2-5, reads KAGVTQTPRYLIKTRGQQVTLSCSPISGHRSVSWYQQTPGQGLQFLFEYFSETQRNKGNFPGRFSGRQFSNSRSEMNVSTLELGDSALYLCASTWTGTETQYFGPGTRLLVL.

The rearrangement links TRBV5-1 to TRBJ1-1; TRBD1 matches at 7 bases. The junction had 1 base not matched to a gene; V was cut back by 2 bases and J by 0 bases. This CDR3 region has 14 residues. Germline V gives CDR1 SGHRS, CDR2 YFSETQ. The CDR3 coding sequence is TGCGCCAGCAGCTTCGGGACAGTGAACACTGAAGCTTTCTTT. Encoded protein: CASSFGTVNTEAFF.

This rearrangement joins TRBV4-3 to TRBJ1-1; D remains ambiguous. Trimming shortened V by 1 base and J by 1 base, and 7 bases separated the two germline ends. CDR1 is LGHNA and CDR2 is YSLEER in the germline V gene. The length of the CDR3 is 14 residues. CDR3 nucleotide sequence: TGCGCCAGCAGCCAAGTGGGTGGGAACACTGAAGCTTTCTTT. It specifies CASSQVGGNTEAFF.